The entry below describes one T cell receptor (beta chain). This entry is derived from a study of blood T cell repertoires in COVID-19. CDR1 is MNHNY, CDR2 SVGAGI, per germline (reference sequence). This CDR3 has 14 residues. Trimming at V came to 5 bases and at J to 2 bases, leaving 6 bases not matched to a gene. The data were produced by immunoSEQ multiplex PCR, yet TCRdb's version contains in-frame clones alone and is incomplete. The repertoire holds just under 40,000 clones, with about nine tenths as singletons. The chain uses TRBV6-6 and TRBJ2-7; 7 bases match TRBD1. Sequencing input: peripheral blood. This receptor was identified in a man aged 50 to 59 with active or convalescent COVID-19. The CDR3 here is CASSLTGDPYEQYF. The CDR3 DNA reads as TGTGCCAGCAGTCTAACAGGGGACCCCTACGAGCAGTACTTC.